Shown below are 8 T cell receptor beta chains from a single sample sequenced in a study of T-cell memory formation after mild COVID-19. From the 5' RACE reads, TCRdb called clonotypes with MiXCR, one entry per CDR3 protein. Among some 600,000 distinct CDR3 sequences listed, roughly 17% were seen once. Sequencing was done on a sample of PBMCs or a T cell subset sorted from them (not recorded which). The receptors stem from an adult woman who had mild COVID-19 (a few samples of this study predate the infection). Cell type and time point are not known.

This clonotype turned up a few times. This CDR3 is CASSPEGGEQFF. CDR3 nucleotide sequence: TGTGCCAGCAGCCCTGAAGGGGGTGAGCAGTTCTTC. This chain joins TRBV7-7 and TRBJ2-1; perhaps TRBD1 as D (6 bases). Trimming shortened V by 5 bases and J by 9 bases, and 11 bases separated the two germline ends. This CDR3 is 12 amino acids long. Per the germline V gene, CDR1 is SSHAT and CDR2 is FNYEAQ (reference sequence).

The table lists this clonotype with many counts. CDR3 in amino acids: CASRYQSMNTEAFF. Here the CDR3 DNA reads TGTGCCAGCAGGTATCAGTCGATGAACACTGAAGCTTTCTTT. V is TRBV12-3 or TRBV12-4 and J is TRBJ1-1; no clear D. V was shortened by 6 bases and J by 0 bases, with 11 bases between the two germline ends. This CDR3 spans 14 amino acids.

This chain links TRBV30 with TRBJ2-3, with D perhaps assigned TRBD1 or TRBD2 (5 bases each). CDR3 size: 15 residues. Trimming stripped 4 bases from V and 0 bases from J, with 14 bases between. The V gene's germline CDR1 is GTSNPN and CDR2 SVGIG (reference sequence). The chain's CDR3 is CAWTVGDLSTDTQYF. For the CDR3, the DNA is TGTGCCTGGACTGTTGGGGACCTGAGCACAGATACGCAGTATTTT.

This clonotype has a handful of counts. The V gene is TRBV5-1, the J gene TRBJ2-1; 9 positions match TRBD2. V dropped 0 bases and J dropped 7; count of bases not matched to a gene: 8. The CDR3 spans 16 residues. Per germline, CDR1 SGHRS and CDR2 YFSETQ. DNA for the CDR3: TGCGCCAGCAGCTTGGGCCCCGCGGGGGGGCCAAATGAGCAGTTCTTC. Translation gives CASSLGPAGGPNEQFF.

The V and J genes are TRBV30 and TRBJ2-2, with D hard to call. The length of the CDR3 is 12 residues. V lost 0 bases and J 6 bases, leaving 5 bases between the germline ends. Germline V lookup: CDR1 GTSNPN, CDR2 SVGIG (reference sequence). Here the CDR3 DNA reads TGTGCCTGGAGTGTACCATCCGGGGAGCTGTTTTTT. The encoded protein is CAWSVPSGELFF.

The sample holds a few counts of this clonotype. The CDR3 protein is CASSLGRGFSPNYGYTF. For the CDR3, the DNA is TGTGCCAGCAGCTTAGGCCGGGGATTCTCCCCTAACTATGGCTACACCTTC. The chain joins TRBV7-8 to TRBJ1-2; no definite D call. The CDR3 consists of 17 residues. V was shortened by 1 base and J by 0 bases, with 15 bases between the two germline ends. Germline V gene sequence: CDR1 SGHVS, CDR2 FQNEAQ.

This clonotype was counted a few times. V is TRBV29-1 and J is TRBJ1-3, with no clear D. The CDR3 consists of 16 residues. In germline, CDR1 is SQVTM, CDR2 ANQGSEA. Trimming took off 0 bases at V and 3 bases at J, with 15 bases between the two ends. The CDR3 here is CSVEDGLAGYGNTIYF. Here the CDR3 DNA reads TGCAGCGTTGAAGATGGATTGGCAGGATATGGAAACACCATATATTTT.

The rearrangement uses TRBV11-2 and TRBJ1-3; D ambiguous. V was shortened by 5 bases and J by 4 bases, with 15 bases between the two germline ends. The CDR3 loop spans 15 amino acids. CDR1 and CDR2 (germline): SGHAT, FQNNGV. In DNA, the CDR3 is TGTGCCAGCAGCCAGATCATTAAGTCCGGAAACACCATATATTTT. It is translated as CASSQIIKSGNTIYF.